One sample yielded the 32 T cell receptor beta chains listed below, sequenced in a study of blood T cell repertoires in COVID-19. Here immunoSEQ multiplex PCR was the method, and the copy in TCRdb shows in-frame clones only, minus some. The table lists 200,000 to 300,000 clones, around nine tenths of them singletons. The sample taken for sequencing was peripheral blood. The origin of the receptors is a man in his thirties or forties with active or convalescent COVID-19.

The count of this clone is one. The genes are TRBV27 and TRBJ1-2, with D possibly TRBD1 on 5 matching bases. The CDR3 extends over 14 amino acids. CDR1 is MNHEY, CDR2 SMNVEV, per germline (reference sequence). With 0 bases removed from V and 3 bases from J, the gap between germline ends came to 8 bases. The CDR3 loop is CASSLSPGDYGYTF. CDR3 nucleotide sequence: TGTGCCAGCAGTTTATCGCCGGGGGACTATGGCTACACCTTC.

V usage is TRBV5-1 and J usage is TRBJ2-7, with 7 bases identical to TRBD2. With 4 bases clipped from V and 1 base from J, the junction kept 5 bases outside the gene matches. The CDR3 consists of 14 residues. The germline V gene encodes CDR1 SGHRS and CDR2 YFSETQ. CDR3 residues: CASSGRGGSYEQYF. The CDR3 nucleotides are TGCGCCAGCAGCGGCCGCGGGGGATCCTACGAGCAGTACTTC.

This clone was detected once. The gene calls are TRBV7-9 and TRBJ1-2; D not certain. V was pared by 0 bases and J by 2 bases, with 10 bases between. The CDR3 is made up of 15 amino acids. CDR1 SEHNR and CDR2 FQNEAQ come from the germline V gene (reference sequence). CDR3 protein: CASSLARAGNYGYTF. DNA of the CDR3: TGTGCCAGCAGCTTAGCGCGTGCAGGAAACTATGGCTACACCTTC.

The CDR3 DNA reads TGTGTGACTGAAGGGAGCTACAATGAGCAGTTCTTC. This encodes CVTEGSYNEQFF. The rearrangement uses TRBV6-5 and TRBJ2-1; D is perhaps TRBD2 (5 bases). This CDR3 spans 12 amino acids. CDR1 MNHEY and CDR2 SVGAGI come from the germline V gene.

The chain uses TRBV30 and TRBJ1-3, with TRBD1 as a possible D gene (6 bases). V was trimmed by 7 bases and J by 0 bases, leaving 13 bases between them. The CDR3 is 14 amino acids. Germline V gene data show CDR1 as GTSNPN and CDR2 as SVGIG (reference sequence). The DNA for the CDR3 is TGTGCCTCGGACAGCGGGAACTCTGGAAACACCATATATTTT. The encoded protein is CASDSGNSGNTIYF.

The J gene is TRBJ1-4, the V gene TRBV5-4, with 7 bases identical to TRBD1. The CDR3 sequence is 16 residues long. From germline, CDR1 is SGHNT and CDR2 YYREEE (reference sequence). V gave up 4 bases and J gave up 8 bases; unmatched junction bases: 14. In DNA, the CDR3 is TGTGCCAGCAGCCGGGATCTCGACAGGGCGGGCGAAAAACTGTTTTTT. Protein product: CASSRDLDRAGEKLFF.

Here the CDR3 reads CASSQGGYDRAFF. The CDR3 region has the DNA TGTGCCAGCAGCCAAGGGGGCTATGACAGAGCTTTCTTT. The chain carries TRBV3-1 (or the pseudogene TRBV3-2) and TRBJ1-1; D may be TRBD1 (5 bases). The CDR3 contains 13 residues. The germline CDR1 and CDR2 sequences are LGHDT and YNNKEL (reference sequence). Trimming removed 1 base from V and 10 bases from J, with 13 bases in between.

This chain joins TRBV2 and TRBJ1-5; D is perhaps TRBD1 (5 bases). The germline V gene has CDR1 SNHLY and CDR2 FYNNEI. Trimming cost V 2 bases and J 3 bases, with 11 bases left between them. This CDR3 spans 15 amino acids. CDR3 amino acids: CASSETGGTNQPQHF. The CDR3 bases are TGTGCCAGCAGTGAAACCGGGGGGACCAATCAGCCCCAGCATTTT.

CDR3 in amino acids: CSASRQGGSYNEQFF. The CDR3 DNA reads TGCAGTGCTAGTCGACAGGGAGGCTCCTACAATGAGCAGTTCTTC. The V gene is TRBV20-1, the J gene TRBJ2-1; D is perhaps TRBD1 (7 bases). Germline CDR1 DFQATT, CDR2 SNEGSKA (reference sequence). The V gene lost 3 bases and the J gene lost 0 bases, with 12 bases spanning the gap. CDR3 length equals 15 residues.

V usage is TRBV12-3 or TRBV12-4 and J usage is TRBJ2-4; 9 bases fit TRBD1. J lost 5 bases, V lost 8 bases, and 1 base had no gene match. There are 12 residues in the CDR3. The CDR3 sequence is CASRTGENIQYF. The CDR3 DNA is TGTGCCAGCCGGACAGGGGAAAACATTCAGTACTTC.

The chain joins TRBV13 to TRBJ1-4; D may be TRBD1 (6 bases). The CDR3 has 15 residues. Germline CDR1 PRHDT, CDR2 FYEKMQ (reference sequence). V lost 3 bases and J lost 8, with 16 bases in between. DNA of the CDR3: TGTGCCAGCAGCTTGAGCCGGGACAATTCCGAAAAACTGTTTTTT. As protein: CASSLSRDNSEKLFF.

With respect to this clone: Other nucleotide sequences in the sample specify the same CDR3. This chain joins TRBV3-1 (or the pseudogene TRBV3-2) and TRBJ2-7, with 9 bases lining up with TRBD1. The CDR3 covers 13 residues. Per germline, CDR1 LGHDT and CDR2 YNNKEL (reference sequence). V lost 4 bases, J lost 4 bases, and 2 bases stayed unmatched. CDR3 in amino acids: CASSPGQGYEQYF. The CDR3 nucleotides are TGTGCCAGCAGCCCAGGACAGGGGTACGAGCAGTACTTC.

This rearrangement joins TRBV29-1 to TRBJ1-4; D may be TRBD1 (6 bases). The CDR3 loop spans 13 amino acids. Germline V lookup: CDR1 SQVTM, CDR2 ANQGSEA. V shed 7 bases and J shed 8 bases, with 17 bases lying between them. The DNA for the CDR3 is TGCAGCGCCCGGCATATAGGGGGAGAAAAACTGTTTTTT. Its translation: CSARHIGGEKLFF.

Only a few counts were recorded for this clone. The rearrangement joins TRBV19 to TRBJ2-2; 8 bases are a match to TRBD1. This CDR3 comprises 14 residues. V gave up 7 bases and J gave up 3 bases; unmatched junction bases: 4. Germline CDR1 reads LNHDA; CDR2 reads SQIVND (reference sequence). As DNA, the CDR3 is TGTGCCAGTAAGACAGGGGCGGACACCGGGGAGCTGTTTTTT. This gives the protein CASKTGADTGELFF. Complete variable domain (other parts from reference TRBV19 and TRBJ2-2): DGGITQSPKYLFRKEGQNVTLSCEQNLNHDAMYWYRQDPGQGLRLIYYSQIVNDFQKGDIAEGYSVSREKKESFPLTVTSAQKNPTAFYLCASKTGADTGELFFGEGSRLTVL.

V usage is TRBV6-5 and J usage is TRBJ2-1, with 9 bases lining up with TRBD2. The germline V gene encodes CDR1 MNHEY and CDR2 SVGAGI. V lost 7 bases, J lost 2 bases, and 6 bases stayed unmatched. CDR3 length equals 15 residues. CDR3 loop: CASIPASGAYNEQFF. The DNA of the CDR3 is TGTGCCAGCATCCCGGCTAGCGGGGCCTACAATGAGCAGTTCTTC.

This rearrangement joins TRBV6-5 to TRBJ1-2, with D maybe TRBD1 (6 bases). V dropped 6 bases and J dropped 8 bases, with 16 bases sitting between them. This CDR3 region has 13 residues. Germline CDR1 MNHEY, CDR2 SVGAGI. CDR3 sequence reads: CASSQTGRGGYTF. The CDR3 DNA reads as TGTGCCAGCAGCCAGACAGGACGAGGGGGCTACACCTTC.

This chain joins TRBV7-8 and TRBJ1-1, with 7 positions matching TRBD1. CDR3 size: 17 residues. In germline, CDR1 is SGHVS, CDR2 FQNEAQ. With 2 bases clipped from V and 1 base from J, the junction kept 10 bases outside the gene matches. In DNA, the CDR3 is TGTGCCAGCAGCTTAAGGTCGAGGGACAGCTCGAACACTGAAGCTTTCTTT. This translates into CASSLRSRDSSNTEAFF.

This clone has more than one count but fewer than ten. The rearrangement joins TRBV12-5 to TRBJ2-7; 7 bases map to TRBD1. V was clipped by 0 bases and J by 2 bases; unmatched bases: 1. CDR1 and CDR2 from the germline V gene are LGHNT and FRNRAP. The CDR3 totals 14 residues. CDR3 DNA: TGTGCTAGTGGTTTGGTACAGGGGACCTACGAGCAGTACTTC. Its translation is CASGLVQGTYEQYF. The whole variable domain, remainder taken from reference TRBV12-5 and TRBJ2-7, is DARVTQTPRHKVTEMGQEVTMRCQPILGHNTVFWYRQTMMQGLELLAYFRNRAPLDDSGMPKDRFSAEMPDATLATLKIQPSEPRDSAVYFCASGLVQGTYEQYFGPGTRLTVT.

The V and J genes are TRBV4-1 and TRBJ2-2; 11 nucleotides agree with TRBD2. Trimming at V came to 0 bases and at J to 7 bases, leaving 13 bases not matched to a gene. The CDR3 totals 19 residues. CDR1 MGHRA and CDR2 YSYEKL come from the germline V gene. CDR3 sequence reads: CASSQESTSGGPQSGELFF. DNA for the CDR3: TGCGCCAGCAGCCAAGAATCCACTAGCGGGGGACCCCAGAGCGGGGAGCTGTTTTTT.

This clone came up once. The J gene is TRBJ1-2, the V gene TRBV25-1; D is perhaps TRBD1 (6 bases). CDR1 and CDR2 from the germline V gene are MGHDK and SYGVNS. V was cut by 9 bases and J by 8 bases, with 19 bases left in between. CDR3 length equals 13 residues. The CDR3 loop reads CASHYGGGDGYTF. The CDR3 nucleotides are TGTGCCAGTCACTATGGGGGCGGCGACGGCTACACCTTC.

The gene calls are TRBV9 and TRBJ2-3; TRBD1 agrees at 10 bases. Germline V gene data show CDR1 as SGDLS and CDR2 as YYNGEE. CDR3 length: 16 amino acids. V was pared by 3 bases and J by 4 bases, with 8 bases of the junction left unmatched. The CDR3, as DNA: TGTGCCAGCAGCGACGGGGACAGGGGTATACCAGATACGCAGTATTTT. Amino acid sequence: CASSDGDRGIPDTQYF.

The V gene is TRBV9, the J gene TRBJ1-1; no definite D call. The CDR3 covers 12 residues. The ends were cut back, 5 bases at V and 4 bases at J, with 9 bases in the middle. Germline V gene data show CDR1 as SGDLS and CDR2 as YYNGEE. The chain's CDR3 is CASSDNPTEAFF. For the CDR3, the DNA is TGTGCCAGCAGTGACAATCCCACTGAAGCTTTCTTT.

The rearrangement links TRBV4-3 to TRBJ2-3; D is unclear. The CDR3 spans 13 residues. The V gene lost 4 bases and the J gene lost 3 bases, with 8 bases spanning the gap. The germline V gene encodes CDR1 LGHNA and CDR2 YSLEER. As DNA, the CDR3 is TGCGCCAGCAGCCCACTCAAAACAGATACGCAGTATTTT. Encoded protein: CASSPLKTDTQYF.

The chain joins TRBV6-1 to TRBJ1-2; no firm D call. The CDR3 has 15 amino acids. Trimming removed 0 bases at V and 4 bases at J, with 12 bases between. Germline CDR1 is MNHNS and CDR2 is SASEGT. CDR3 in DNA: TGTGCCAGCAGTGAAGCAGCGGATTTGGGCTATGGCTACACCTTC. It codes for CASSEAADLGYGYTF.

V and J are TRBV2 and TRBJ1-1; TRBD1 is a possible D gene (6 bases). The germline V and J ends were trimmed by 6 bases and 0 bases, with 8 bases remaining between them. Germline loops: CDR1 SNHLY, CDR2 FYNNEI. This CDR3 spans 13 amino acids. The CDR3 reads CASRGDMNTEAFF. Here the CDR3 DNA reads TGTGCCAGCAGGGGGGACATGAACACTGAAGCTTTCTTT.

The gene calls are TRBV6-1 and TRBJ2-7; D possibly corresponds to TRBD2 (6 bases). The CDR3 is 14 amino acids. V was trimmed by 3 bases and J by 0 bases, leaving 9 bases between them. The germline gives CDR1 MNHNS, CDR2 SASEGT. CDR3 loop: CASSDAGNSYEQYF. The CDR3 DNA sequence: TGTGCCAGCAGTGACGCGGGGAACTCCTACGAGCAGTACTTC.

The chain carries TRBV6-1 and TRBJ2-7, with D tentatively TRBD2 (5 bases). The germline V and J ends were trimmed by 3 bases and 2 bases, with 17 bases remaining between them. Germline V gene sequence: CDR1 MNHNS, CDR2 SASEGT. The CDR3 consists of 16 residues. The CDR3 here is CASSDPLWRKTYEQYF. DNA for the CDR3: TGTGCCAGCAGTGATCCCCTTTGGAGGAAGACCTACGAGCAGTACTTC.

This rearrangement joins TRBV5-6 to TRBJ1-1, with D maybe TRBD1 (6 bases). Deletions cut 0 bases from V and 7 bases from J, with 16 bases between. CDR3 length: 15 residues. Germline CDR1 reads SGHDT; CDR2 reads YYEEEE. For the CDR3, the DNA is TGTGCCAGCAGCTTGGCCTTTGGGGGCAGGGATGAAGCTTTCTTT. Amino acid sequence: CASSLAFGGRDEAFF.

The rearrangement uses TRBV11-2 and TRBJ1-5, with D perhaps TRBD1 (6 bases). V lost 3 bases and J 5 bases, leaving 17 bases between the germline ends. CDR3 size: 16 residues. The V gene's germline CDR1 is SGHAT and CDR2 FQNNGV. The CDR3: CASSLGRTVGDQPQHF. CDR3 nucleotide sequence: TGTGCCAGCAGCTTGGGCCGGACAGTAGGGGATCAGCCCCAGCATTTT.

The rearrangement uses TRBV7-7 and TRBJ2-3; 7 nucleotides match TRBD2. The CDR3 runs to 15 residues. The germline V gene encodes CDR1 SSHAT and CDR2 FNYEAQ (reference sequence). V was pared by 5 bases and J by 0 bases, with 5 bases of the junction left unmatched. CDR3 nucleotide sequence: TGTGCCAGCAGCAGCAACGGGGGGAGCACAGATACGCAGTATTTT. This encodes CASSSNGGSTDTQYF.

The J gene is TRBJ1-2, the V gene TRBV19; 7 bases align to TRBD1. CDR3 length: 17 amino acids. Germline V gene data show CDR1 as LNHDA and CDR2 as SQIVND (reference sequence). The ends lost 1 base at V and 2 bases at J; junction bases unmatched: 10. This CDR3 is CASSIAPWTGPNYGYTF. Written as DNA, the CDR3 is TGTGCCAGTAGTATAGCTCCCTGGACAGGCCCGAACTATGGCTACACCTTC.

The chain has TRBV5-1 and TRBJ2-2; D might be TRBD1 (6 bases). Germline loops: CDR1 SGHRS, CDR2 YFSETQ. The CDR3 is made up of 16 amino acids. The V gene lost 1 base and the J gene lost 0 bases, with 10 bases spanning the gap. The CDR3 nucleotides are TGCGCCAGCAGCTTGTTTCAGGGGACGAACACCGGGGAGCTGTTTTTT. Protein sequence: CASSLFQGTNTGELFF.